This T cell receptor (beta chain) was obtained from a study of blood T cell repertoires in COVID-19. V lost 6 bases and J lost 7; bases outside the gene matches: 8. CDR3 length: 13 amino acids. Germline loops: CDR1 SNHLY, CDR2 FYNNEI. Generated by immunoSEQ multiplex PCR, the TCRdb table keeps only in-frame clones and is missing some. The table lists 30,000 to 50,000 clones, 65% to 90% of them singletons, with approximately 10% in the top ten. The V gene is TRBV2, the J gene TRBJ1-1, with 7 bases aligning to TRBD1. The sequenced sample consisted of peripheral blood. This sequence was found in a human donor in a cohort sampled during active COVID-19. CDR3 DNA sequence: TGTGCCAGCAGGGCGGAGGGGGCTGGTGAAGCTTTCTTT. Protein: CASRAEGAGEAFF.